The rows below give T cell receptor beta chains drawn from one sample of a study of molecular identifiers for immune sequencing clone quantification. MiXCR, applied by TCRdb to the PCR reads, yields one record per CDR3 protein. The sample contains around 300,000 distinct CDR3 sequences, roughly a quarter of which appear only once. Sequencing used naive CD8+ T cells from blood, with Jurkat cell RNA spiked in. Receptor source: a human donor in good health. Some libraries in this study had Jurkat cell RNA spiked in. Both conserved end residues are trimmed from each CDR3.

v_call	cdr3_aa
TRBV6-1	ASSEGGQLMAGELF
TRBV9	ASSTVRERTTDTQY
TRBV27	ASSTHWTDSYEQY
TRBV20-1	SAIPYGGTTDTQY
TRBV3-1	ASSFSTLTSGRIDWGEQF
TRBV5-6	ASSLGDLEYEQY
TRBV29-1	SVTGTSGSLAYEQY
TRBV27	ASSLDSKNYGYT
TRBV6-5	ASSYLTNTKAF
TRBV27	ASSTKSSTDTQY
TRBV2	ASTARDSLYEQY
TRBV7-8	ASSPPRVLRLDTQY
TRBV7-9	ASSHRNTGELF
TRBV19	TSTSVRGSYNEQF
TRBV5-1	ASSLAPGGLESPYEQY
TRBV6-2/TRBV6-3	ASSTGLYNEKLF
TRBV5-4	ASSAETGLLAINYGYT
TRBV19	ASTFTGELF
TRBV4-1	ASSQLPGQSPNSPLH
TRBV25-1	ASSYVGSPLH
TRBV6-2/TRBV6-3	ASSYSVGQLFTGELF
TRBV6-2/TRBV6-3	ASSRGRDEQF
TRBV27	ASSLRDNPGNIQY
TRBV9	ASSVGHRRGGRGTDTQY
TRBV12-3/TRBV12-4	ASSRVGTSEVGELF
TRBV6-6	ASSLLAGAADTQY
TRBV30	AWSGWRGGLNTEAF